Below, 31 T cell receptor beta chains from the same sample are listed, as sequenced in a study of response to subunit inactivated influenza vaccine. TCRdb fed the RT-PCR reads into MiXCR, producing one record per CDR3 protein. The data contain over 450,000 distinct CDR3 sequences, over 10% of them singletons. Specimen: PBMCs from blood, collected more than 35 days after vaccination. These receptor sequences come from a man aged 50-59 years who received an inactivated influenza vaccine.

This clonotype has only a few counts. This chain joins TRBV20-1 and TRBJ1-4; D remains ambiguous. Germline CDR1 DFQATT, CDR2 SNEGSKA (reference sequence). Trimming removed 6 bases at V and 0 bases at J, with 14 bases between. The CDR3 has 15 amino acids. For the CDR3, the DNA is TGCAGTGCCTACCCTCCCAAGTCAACTAATGAAAAACTGTTTTTT. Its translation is CSAYPPKSTNEKLFF.

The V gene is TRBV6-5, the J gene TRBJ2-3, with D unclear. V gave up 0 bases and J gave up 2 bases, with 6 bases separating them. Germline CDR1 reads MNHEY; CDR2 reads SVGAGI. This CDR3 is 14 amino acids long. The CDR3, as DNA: TGTGCCAGCAGTTACTCGAGAGACACAGATACGCAGTATTTT. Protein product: CASSYSRDTDTQYF.

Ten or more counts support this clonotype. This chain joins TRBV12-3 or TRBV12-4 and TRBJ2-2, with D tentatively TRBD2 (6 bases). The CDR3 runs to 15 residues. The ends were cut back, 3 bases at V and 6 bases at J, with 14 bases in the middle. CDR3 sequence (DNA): TGTGCCAGCAGTTTCGGGACGGGGGTGGCCGGGGAGCTGTTTTTT. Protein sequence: CASSFGTGVAGELFF.

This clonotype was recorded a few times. The CDR3 protein is CASSLVGLAGGGANVLTF. As DNA, the CDR3 is TGTGCCAGCAGCTTAGTCGGACTAGCGGGAGGTGGGGCCAACGTCCTGACTTTC. V gene TRBV11-2 combines with J gene TRBJ2-6; 14 positions agree with TRBD2. CDR1 and CDR2 (germline): SGHAT, FQNNGV. The CDR3 contains 18 residues. V was pared by 1 base and J by 3 bases, with 2 bases of the junction left unmatched.

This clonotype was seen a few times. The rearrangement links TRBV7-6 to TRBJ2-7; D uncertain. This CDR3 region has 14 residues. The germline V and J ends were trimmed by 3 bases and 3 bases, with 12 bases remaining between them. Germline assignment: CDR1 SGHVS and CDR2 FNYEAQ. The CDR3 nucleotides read TGTGCCAGCAGCTTTCGGACGGGTTACTACGAGCAGTACTTC. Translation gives CASSFRTGYYEQYF.

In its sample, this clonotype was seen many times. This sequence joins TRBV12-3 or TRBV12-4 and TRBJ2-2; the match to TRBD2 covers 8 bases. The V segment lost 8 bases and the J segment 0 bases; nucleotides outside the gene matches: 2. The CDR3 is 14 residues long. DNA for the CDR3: TGTGCCAGCCAGCGGGGGACGAACACCGGGGAGCTGTTTTTT. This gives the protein CASQRGTNTGELFF.

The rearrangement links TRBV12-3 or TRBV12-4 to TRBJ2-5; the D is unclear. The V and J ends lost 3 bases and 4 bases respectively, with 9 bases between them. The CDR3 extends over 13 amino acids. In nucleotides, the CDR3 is TGTGCCAGCAGTTTCCAGATTTCAGAGACCCAGTACTTC. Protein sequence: CASSFQISETQYF.

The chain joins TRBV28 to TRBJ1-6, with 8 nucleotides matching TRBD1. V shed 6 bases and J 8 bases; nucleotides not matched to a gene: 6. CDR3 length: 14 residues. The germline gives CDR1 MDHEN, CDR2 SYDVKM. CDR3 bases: TGTGCCAGCAGCCCTGACAGGGGAGATTCACCCCTCCACTTT. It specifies CASSPDRGDSPLHF.

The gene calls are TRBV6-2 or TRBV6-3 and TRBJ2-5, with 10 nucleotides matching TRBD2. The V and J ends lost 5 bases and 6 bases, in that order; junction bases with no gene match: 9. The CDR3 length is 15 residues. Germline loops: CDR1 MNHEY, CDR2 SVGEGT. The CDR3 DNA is TGTGCCAGCAGTGGGGGACTAGCGACAAGGAAGACCCAGTACTTC. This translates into CASSGGLATRKTQYF.

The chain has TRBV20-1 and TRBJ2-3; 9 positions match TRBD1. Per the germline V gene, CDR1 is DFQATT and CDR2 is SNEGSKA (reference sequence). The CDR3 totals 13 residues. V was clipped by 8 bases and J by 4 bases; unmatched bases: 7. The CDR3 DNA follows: TGCAGTTCCTCTACAGGGGGCGCAGATACGCAGTATTTT. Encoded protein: CSSSTGGADTQYF.

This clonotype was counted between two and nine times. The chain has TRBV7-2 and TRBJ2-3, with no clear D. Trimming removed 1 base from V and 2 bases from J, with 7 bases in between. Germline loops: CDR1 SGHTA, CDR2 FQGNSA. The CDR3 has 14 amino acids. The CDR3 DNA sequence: TGTGCCAGCAGCTTAGAACCTAACACAGATACGCAGTATTTT. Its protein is CASSLEPNTDTQYF.

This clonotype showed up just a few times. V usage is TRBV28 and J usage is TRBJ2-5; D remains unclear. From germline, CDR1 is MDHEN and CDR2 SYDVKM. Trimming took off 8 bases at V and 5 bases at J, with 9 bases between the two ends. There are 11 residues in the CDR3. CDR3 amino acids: CASSALETQYF. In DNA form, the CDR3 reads TGTGCCAGCTCAGCGTTGGAGACCCAGTACTTC.

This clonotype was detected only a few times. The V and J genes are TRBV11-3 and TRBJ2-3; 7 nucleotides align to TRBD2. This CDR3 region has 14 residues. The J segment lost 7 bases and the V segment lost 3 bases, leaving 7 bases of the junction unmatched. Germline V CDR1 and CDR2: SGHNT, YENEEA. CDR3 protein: CASSFGGSVYTQYF. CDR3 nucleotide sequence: TGTGCCAGCAGCTTTGGCGGGAGTGTCTATACGCAGTATTTT.

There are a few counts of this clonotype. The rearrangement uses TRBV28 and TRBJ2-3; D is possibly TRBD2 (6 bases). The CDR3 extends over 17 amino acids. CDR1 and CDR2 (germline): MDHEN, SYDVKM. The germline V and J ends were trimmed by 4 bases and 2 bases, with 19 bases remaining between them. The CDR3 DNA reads TGTGCCAGCAGTTCGCTGGGGGGACTTCCCCCCACAGATACGCAGTATTTT. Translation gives CASSSLGGLPPTDTQYF. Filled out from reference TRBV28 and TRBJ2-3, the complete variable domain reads DVKVTQSSRYLVKRTGEKVFLECVQDMDHENMFWYRQDPGLGLRLIYFSYDVKMKEKGDIPEGYSVSREKKERFSLILESASTNQTSMYLCASSSLGGLPPTDTQYFGPGTRLTVL.

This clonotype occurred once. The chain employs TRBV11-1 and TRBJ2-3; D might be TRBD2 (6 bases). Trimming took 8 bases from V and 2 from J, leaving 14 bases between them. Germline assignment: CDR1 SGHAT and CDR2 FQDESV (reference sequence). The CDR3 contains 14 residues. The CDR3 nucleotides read TGTGCCAGCTCAGGAGGGGCGAACACAGATACGCAGTATTTT. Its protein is CASSGGANTDTQYF.

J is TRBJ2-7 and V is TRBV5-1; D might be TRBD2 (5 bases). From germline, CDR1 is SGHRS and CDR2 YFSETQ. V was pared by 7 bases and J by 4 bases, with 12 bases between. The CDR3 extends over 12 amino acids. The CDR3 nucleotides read TGCGCCAGCCGAGGGCTCCTTTACGAGCAGTACTTC. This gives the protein CASRGLLYEQYF.

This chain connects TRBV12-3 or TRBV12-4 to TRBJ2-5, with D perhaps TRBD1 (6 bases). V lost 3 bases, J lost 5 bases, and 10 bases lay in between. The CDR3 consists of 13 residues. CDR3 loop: CASSFLGAETQYF. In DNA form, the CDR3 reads TGTGCCAGCAGTTTTTTGGGGGCGGAGACCCAGTACTTC.

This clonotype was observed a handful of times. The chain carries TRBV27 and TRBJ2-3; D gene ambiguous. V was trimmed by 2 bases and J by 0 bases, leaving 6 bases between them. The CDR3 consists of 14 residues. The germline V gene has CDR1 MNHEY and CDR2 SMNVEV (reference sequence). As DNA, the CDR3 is TGTGCCAGCAGTTTAGTCGTTAGCACAGATACGCAGTATTTT. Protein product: CASSLVVSTDTQYF.

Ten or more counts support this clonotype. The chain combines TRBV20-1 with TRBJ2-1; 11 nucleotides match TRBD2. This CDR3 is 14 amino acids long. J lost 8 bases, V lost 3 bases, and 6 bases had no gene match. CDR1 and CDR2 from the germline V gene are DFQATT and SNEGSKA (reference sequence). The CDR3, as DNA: TGCAGTGCTAGTGGGACTAGCGGTTTTGATGAGCAGTTCTTC. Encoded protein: CSASGTSGFDEQFF.

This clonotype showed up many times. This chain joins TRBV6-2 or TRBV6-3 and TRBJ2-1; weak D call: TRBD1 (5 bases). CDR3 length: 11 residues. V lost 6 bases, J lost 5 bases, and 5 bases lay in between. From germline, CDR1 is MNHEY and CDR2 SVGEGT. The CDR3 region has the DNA TGTGCCAGCAGCAGGGACAATGAGCAGTTCTTC. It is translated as CASSRDNEQFF.

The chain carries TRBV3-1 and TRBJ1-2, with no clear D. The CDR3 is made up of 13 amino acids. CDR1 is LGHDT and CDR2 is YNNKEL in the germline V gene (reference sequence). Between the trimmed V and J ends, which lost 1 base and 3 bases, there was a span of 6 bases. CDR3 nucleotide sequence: TGTGCCAGCAGCCAAGCCGGGGACTATGGCTACACCTTC. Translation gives CASSQAGDYGYTF. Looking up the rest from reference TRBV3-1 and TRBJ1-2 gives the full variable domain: DTAVSQTPKYLVTQMGNDKSIKCEQNLGHDTMYWYKQDSKKFLKIMFSYNNKELIINETVPNRFSPKSPDKAHLNLHINSLELGDSAVYFCASSQAGDYGYTFGSGTRLTVV.

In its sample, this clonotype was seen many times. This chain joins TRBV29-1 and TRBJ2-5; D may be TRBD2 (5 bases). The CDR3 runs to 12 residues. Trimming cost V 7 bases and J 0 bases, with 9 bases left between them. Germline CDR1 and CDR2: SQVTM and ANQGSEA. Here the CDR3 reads CSGRDHQETQYF. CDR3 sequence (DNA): TGCAGCGGCCGGGATCACCAAGAGACCCAGTACTTC.

The CDR3 nucleotides read TGTGCCAGCAGTCTTCAATACAGGGTGAGCGAGCAGTACTTC. This encodes CASSLQYRVSEQYF. The chain combines TRBV28 with TRBJ2-7, with D perhaps matching TRBD1 (6 bases). V shed 5 bases and J shed 6 bases, with 17 bases lying between them. The CDR3 extends over 14 amino acids. Looked up from germline, CDR1 is MDHEN and CDR2 is SYDVKM.

The CDR3 bases are TGCAGTGCCGTGGGAGGGGGCCGGGCCGGGGAGCTGTTTTTT. As protein: CSAVGGGRAGELFF. The chain recombines TRBV20-1 with TRBJ2-2; possibly TRBD1 or TRBD2 for D (7 bases each). Germline V CDR1 and CDR2: DFQATT, SNEGSKA (reference sequence). This CDR3 contains 14 residues. The V end lost 6 bases, the J end lost 6 bases, and 17 bases lay between the germline ends.

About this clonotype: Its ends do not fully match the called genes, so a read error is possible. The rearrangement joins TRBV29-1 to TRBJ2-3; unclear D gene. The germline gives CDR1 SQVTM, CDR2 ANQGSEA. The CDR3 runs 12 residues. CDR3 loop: CSVLTSTDAQYF. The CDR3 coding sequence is TGCAGCGTTCTGACGAGCACAGATGCGCAGTATTTT.

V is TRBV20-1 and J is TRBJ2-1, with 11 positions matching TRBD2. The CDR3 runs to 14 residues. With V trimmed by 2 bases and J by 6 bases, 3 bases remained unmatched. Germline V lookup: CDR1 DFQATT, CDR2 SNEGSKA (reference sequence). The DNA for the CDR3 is TGCAGTGCTAGACCTCTAGCGGGAGGCAATGAGCAGTTCTTC. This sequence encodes CSARPLAGGNEQFF.

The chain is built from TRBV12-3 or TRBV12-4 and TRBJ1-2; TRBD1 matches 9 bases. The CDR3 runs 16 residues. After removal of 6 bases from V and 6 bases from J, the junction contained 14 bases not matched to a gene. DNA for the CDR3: TGTGCCAGCAGCCCACCCAGGACAGGGGTCCTGAATGGCTACACCTTC. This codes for CASSPPRTGVLNGYTF.

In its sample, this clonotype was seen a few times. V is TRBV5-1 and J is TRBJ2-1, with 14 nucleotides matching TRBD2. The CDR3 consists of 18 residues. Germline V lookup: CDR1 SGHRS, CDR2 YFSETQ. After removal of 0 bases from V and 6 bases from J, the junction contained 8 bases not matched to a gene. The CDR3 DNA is TGCGCCAGCAGCTTGGCCCCGGGACTAGCGGGGGCCATCAATGAGCAGTTCTTC. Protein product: CASSLAPGLAGAINEQFF. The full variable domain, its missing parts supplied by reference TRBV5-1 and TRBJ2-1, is KAGVTQTPRYLIKTRGQQVTLSCSPISGHRSVSWYQQTPGQGLQFLFEYFSETQRNKGNFPGRFSGRQFSNSRSEMNVSTLELGDSALYLCASSLAPGLAGAINEQFFGPGTRLTVL.

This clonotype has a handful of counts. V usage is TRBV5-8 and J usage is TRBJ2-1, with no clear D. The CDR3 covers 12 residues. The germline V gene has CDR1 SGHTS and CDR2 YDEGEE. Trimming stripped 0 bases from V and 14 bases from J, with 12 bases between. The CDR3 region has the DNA TGTGCCAGCAGCTTGGATCTGCTAGAGGAGTTCTTC. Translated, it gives CASSLDLLEEFF. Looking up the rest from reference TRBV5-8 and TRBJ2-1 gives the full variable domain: EAGVTQSPTHLIKTRGQQATLRCSPISGHTSVYWYQQALGLGLQFLLWYDEGEERNRGNFPPRFSGRQFPNYSSELNVNALELEDSALYLCASSLDLLEEFFGPGTRLTVL.

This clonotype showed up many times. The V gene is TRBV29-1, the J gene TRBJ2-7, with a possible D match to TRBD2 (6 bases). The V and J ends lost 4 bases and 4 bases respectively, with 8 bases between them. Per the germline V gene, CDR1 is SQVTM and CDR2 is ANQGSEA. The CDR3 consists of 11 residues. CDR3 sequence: CSVGGEYEQYF. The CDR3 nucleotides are TGCAGCGTTGGGGGGGAGTACGAGCAGTACTTC.

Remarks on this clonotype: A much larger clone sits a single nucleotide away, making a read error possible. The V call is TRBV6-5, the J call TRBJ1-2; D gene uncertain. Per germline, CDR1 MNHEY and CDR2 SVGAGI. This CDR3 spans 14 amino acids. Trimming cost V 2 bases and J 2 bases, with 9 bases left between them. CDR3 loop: CASSYRVLNYGYTF. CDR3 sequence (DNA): TGTGCCAGCAGTTACCGGGTACTGAACTATGGCTACACCTTC.